The sequence of this T cell receptor beta chain was determined in a study of cytomegalovirus exposure and HLA in healthy donors (dated by TCRdb to the late 2010s). Describing the broader study: According to an earlier analysis of 587 of the donors, about 179 million T cells yielded roughly 110 million unique TCR beta sequences and more than 250 Gb of sequence data. Roughly 290 gigabases of sequencing data and around 85 million unique TCR sequences made up an early release that covered several hundred HLA-typed donors. The genetic ancestry cluster associated with self-reported Caucasian donors included 70% to 85% of the 398 genotyped donors. The study aimed to test whether cataloging public T cell receptors could reveal signatures of past pathogen exposure. Using immunosequencing, the study profiled T cell repertoires from 640 or so subjects and related those repertoires to cytomegalovirus serostatus. In addition to the first cohort of approximately 650 subjects, a separate validation cohort of 100 to 150 different subjects was used. High-throughput TCR immunosequencing, statistical association of individual TCRs with disease status, and machine learning were combined to predict cytomegalovirus infection status. In a later analysis, previously published TCR beta repertoires from several hundred donors were re-analyzed and high-resolution HLA genotyping was added so that TCR occurrence patterns could be studied. In the later analysis, no new phenotypic data were used to find candidate immune exposures; instead, reliance was placed on TCR beta sequences and their occurrence across donors. An earlier analysis of fewer than 750 of the donors used high-throughput TCR beta sequencing to judge whether each TCR beta V gene segment behaved as functional or pseudogenic. Donor age, sex, ethnicity and CMV serostatus were collected together with the repertoire data. Genome-wide SNP genotypes for about 60% of the roughly 670 donors were used in a later genetic analysis, which treated that subset as a discovery cohort. All discovery cohort repertoires had been generated using a single sequencing platform. HLA typing covered class I and class II loci at four-digit resolution. The number of donors typed differed by locus, with roughly 620-630 for A, B, C, DRB1 and DQB1, approximately 500 for DQA1, 606 for DPA1, and some 440 for DPB1. Because of strong linkage in the cohort, 4 to 6 DR-DQ haplotypes were treated as single units for association and clustering. Across approximately 400 genotyped donors of the cohort, an average of about 220,000 unique TCR beta nucleotide sequences per donor were sequenced, and roughly a sixth of those sequences were non-productive. The study at large found these results: Assigning TCR associations to individual alleles was difficult when HLA alleles, especially DR and DQ, strongly co-occurred. The classifier was reported to diagnose cytomegalovirus status with high specificity and sensitivity in both the original and validation cohorts. A later analysis found that most CMV-associated TCR beta chains appeared HLA-restricted, with HLA associations seemingly driven largely by CMV exposure. Linkage disequilibrium might explain the correlated functional status among segregating V segments, but an unknown experimental factor could not be excluded. A group of highly shared sequence variants was considered likely to be a technical artifact of the sequencing pipeline. This cohort had only TCR beta chains sequenced, and the lack of alpha or paired-chain data limited which features could be detected. A total of fewer than 200 TCR beta chains were listed by the study as associated with cytomegalovirus. Presence/absence analyses assumed roughly uniform sequencing depth across donors, an assumption that may not hold. Because some donors lacked HLA typing at each locus, the association tests relied only on the typed subset. Compared with the 666-donor mean, donors in an Asian-associated ancestry cluster had fewer N-insertions in productive TCRs, according to a later genetic analysis. The only immune exposure information available for the cohort was CMV serostatus. Some IMGT-functional V segments, including TRBV6-2 and TRBV6-3, could not be distinguished by the 87-base-pair reads and were therefore excluded. Because counts were too low, some 17 rarely observed V segments, including chromosome 9 orphons, were excluded from the earlier analysis of around 590 of the donors. According to a later analysis, TCR association rates differed among HLA loci, with DRB1 alleles showing the most associated TCRs and HLA-C alleles showing the fewest. The authors suggested that the approach could potentially be extended to other disease states and immunological phenotypes. Most TCR sequences were seen in very few donors, while some public TCRs were found in many individuals. In vitro tests confirmed that a few of the cytomegalovirus-associated TCR beta chains recognize cytomegalovirus antigens. An earlier analysis of several hundred of the donors showed that most TCR beta V segments appeared in productive rearrangements either about 87% or about 30% of the time, which broadly matched IMGT annotations. Several of the top co-occurrence clusters appeared to be linked to parvovirus B19, influenza, CMV and Epstein-Barr virus, according to a later analysis. In a later genetic analysis, a missense DCLRE1C variant was associated with V-gene and J-gene trimming of TCR beta chains, and the association was replicated in an independent cohort. At a false discovery rate of 0.05, a later analysis linked roughly 17,000 TCR beta sequences to specific HLA alleles. A further reported finding was that TCR beta sequences accurately predicted the HLA-A and HLA-B alleles for most subjects in the first cohort. In a later analysis, HLA-associated TCR beta chains showed more clonal expansion and lower generation probabilities than non-associated chains that were equally common.

The junction shows trimming of 3 bases on V and 6 bases on J, and the gene matches do not reach 5 bases of it. Looking up the germline V gene yields CDR1 SGHRS and CDR2 YFSETQ. Measured from the cysteine to the phenylalanine, the CDR3 is 14 residues long. The entry retains the CDR3 DNA only, 42 bases that are in frame from base 1. On this clone: What antigen it recognizes has not been identified. No per-base quality is available; no much larger clone lies one base away.

In total, approximately 610 healthy bone marrow donors made up the cohort. All cohort members were sampled while nominally healthy, although unrecorded immune exposures were likely present. The donor was CMV seronegative and belonged to the group of around 350 seronegative cohort members. Every donor gave a peripheral blood sample, and the peripheral blood mononuclear cells from that sample were used for TCR beta sequencing. The Qiagen DNeasy Blood Extraction Kit was used to extract genomic DNA from the blood cell samples. Library method: the immunoSEQ multiplex PCR assay. A mixture of 60 forward primers for TCR Vbeta segments and 13 reverse primers for TCR Jbeta segments was used in the multiplex PCR. Amplification of the CDR3 region of rearranged TCR beta genes was performed with a multiplex PCR assay on genomic DNA. The Illumina HiSeq System was used to sequence the amplified TCR beta libraries as 87-base-pair reads. Concerning the study's data processing: A later analysis counted tens of millions of unique TCR beta chains across the 500 to 850 repertoires, and 9 million to 14 million of these chains were shared by at least two donors. A nearest-neighbor algorithm error-corrected the raw reads and collapsed the reads into unique sequences, merging closely related sequences to remove PCR and sequencing errors. CDR3 sequences were aligned to IMGT reference sequences to assign V, D and J gene segments. For a sequence to be retained, a match of at least six nucleotides was required to both a V gene segment and a J gene segment. Rearrangements were called productive when the CDR3 lacked stop codons and stayed in frame with V and J; all others were non-productive. CDR3 was defined by IMGT convention, running from the second conserved V-encoded cysteine to the conserved J-encoded phenylalanine. Sequences without an unambiguous match to a single V gene segment were excluded from the earlier analysis of a few hundred of the donors. In an earlier analysis of around 590 of the donors, a V segment was called functional when productive rearrangements were above 56.7%, and segregating when the standard deviation between donors exceeded 5%. A statistical classification framework was built for diagnosing cytomegalovirus status from the catalog of TCR beta chain sequences. In a later analysis, V and J genes were assigned by comparing TCR nucleotide sequences against IMGT/GENE-DB human TR gene sequences. The TCRdist pipeline was used in a later analysis to assign CDR3 sequences and most-parsimonious VDJ recombination scenarios. In a later analysis, each TCR beta chain was defined by its CDR3 amino acid sequence together with its V-gene family, and reads lacking a unique V-gene family were excluded. In a later analysis, 550 to 650 highly shared, low-generation-probability nucleotide sequences were removed to address suspected cross-contamination and a sequencing artifact. A later analysis calculated a clonal expansion index for each public chain from normalized within-repertoire ranks of inferred template counts. Generation probabilities in a later analysis came from a VDJ recombination model fitted to out-of-frame rearrangements, and those results were checked against IGoR. In a later analysis, hypergeometric tests were used to score TCR-TCR, TCR-HLA and TCR-CMV co-occurrence, with a repertoire-size bias correction applied to TCR pairs. False discovery rates were estimated in a later analysis by permuting HLA or CMV assignments 20 times. A later analysis grouped co-occurring TCRs with DBSCAN, adding TCRdist sequence similarity when clustering within HLA-allele-positive subsets. Co-occurrence clustering excluded repertoires with fewer than 30,000 or more than 120,000 public chains, plus five with anomalous nucleotide sharing. In TCRdb, the immuneACCESS table is reduced to in-frame sequences with V and J assigned. These tables do not hold every clone; where another copy was compared, an unresolved V gene accounts for under half, and the others remain unexplained. The V and J calls and clone size come from that table; D and trimming were worked out from the DNA. In this sample the table shows under 150,000 clones, about 80% of which occur a single time. Of the sample, around 2.5% is held by the ten largest clones.

Recombination linked TRBV5-1 to TRBJ2-7, with 11 middle bases fitting TRBD1. This clonotype was sampled from a young man in good health and CMV-seronegative. Source material: PBMCs. The CDR3 is CASSSGQGEFEQYF. Here is the DNA: TGCGCCAGCAGCTCGGGACAGGGGGAATTCGAGCAGTACTTC.